This is a list of T cell receptor beta chains from one sample in a study of blood T cell repertoires in COVID-19. Sequenced by immunoSEQ multiplex PCR; TCRdb stores in-frame clones only, minus some. The table includes roughly 250,000 clones, about 87% detected once. What was sequenced was peripheral blood. The receptors were sampled from a man in his 60s who had recovered from COVID-19. The CDR3 runs from the conserved cysteine through the conserved F or W. A D gene is named only where the DNA matches it firmly. For some rows the clone size is stated as once, few or many, or as a class when expanded; others skip it.

clone_size: NA; j_call: TRBJ1-2; cdr3_length: 13; d_call: NA; v_call: TRBV24-1; cdr3_aa: CATSGAHAGGYTF; cdr3_nt: TGTGCCACCAGTGGAGCTCACGCAGGTGGCTACACCTTC
clone_size: NA; j_call: TRBJ2-1; cdr3_length: 15; d_call: TRBD1; v_call: TRBV18; cdr3_aa: CASSPRQGEGNEQFF; cdr3_nt: TGTGCCAGCTCCCCAAGACAGGGGGAGGGGAATGAGCAGTTCTTC
clone_size: NA; j_call: TRBJ2-5; cdr3_length: 16; d_call: TRBD1; v_call: TRBV5-1; cdr3_aa: CASSLVGAGGQETQYF; cdr3_nt: TGCGCCAGCAGCTTGGTTGGGGCAGGGGGCCAGGAGACCCAGTACTTC
clone_size: NA; j_call: TRBJ1-2; cdr3_length: 13; d_call: NA; v_call: TRBV24-1; cdr3_aa: CATSDPGGFGYTF; cdr3_nt: TGTGCCACCAGTGATCCCGGGGGGTTTGGCTACACCTTC
clone_size: NA; j_call: TRBJ1-3; cdr3_length: 15; d_call: NA; v_call: TRBV11-2; cdr3_aa: CASSFRFGGGNTIYF; cdr3_nt: TGTGCCAGCAGCTTTAGGTTCGGGGGTGGAAACACCATATATTTT
clone_size: NA; j_call: TRBJ2-7; cdr3_length: 14; d_call: NA; v_call: TRBV5-1; cdr3_aa: CASSLERQGDEQYF; cdr3_nt: TGCGCCAGCAGCTTGGAGAGGCAGGGTGACGAGCAGTACTTC
clone_size: NA; j_call: TRBJ1-6; cdr3_length: 15; d_call: TRBD1; v_call: TRBV5-4; cdr3_aa: CASSLPDRVNSPLHF; cdr3_nt: TGTGCCAGCAGCCTCCCGGACAGGGTTAATTCACCCCTCCACTTT
clone_size: NA; j_call: TRBJ2-1; cdr3_length: 16; d_call: TRBD2; v_call: TRBV9; cdr3_aa: CASSRGTTHSYNEQFF; cdr3_nt: TGTGCCAGCAGCCGAGGGACTACCCATTCCTACAATGAGCAGTTCTTC
clone_size: once; j_call: TRBJ2-7; cdr3_length: 15; d_call: TRBD1; v_call: TRBV7-2; cdr3_aa: CASSTRTGGVGEQYF; cdr3_nt: TGTGCCAGCAGCACACGGACAGGGGGTGTAGGCGAGCAGTACTTC
clone_size: NA; j_call: TRBJ2-7; cdr3_length: 14; d_call: NA; v_call: TRBV24-1; cdr3_aa: CATSDPRTASGQYF; cdr3_nt: TGTGCCACCAGTGATCCCAGGACAGCTTCGGGGCAGTACTTC
clone_size: NA; j_call: TRBJ2-1; cdr3_length: 16; d_call: TRBD1; v_call: TRBV11-3; cdr3_aa: CASSSSQGAPYNEQFF; cdr3_nt: TGTGCCAGCAGCTCGTCGCAGGGGGCCCCTTACAATGAGCAGTTCTTC
clone_size: NA; j_call: TRBJ2-3; cdr3_length: 16; d_call: NA; v_call: TRBV7-9; cdr3_aa: CASSFSRQYNTDTQYF; cdr3_nt: TGTGCCAGCAGCTTCTCGCGACAGTATAACACAGATACGCAGTATTTT
clone_size: once; j_call: TRBJ1-5; cdr3_length: 14; d_call: TRBD1; v_call: TRBV18; cdr3_aa: CASSPGTGAQPQHF; cdr3_nt: TGTGCCAGCTCACCAGGTACAGGGGCTCAGCCCCAGCATTTT
clone_size: NA; j_call: TRBJ2-5; cdr3_length: 15; d_call: TRBD1; v_call: TRBV7-2; cdr3_aa: CASSKWTGAQETQYF; cdr3_nt: TGTGCCAGCAGCAAATGGACAGGGGCCCAAGAGACCCAGTACTTC
clone_size: NA; j_call: TRBJ2-4; cdr3_length: 12; d_call: NA; v_call: TRBV6-1; cdr3_aa: CASSDQRYYQYF; cdr3_nt: TGTGCCAGCAGTGACCAGCGGTATTATCAGTACTTC
clone_size: NA; j_call: TRBJ2-3; cdr3_length: 18; d_call: NA; v_call: TRBV5-1; cdr3_aa: CASSQEGGTGPSTDTQYF; cdr3_nt: TGCGCCAGCAGCCAGGAGGGGGGGACAGGCCCTAGCACAGATACGCAGTATTTT
clone_size: few; j_call: TRBJ1-1; cdr3_length: 13; d_call: NA; v_call: TRBV18; cdr3_aa: CASSPSLNTEAFF; cdr3_nt: TGTGCCAGCTCCCCTTCTTTGAACACTGAAGCTTTCTTT
clone_size: NA; j_call: TRBJ2-3; cdr3_length: 15; d_call: NA; v_call: TRBV4-2; cdr3_aa: CASSQLGALGDTQYF; cdr3_nt: TGTGCCAGCAGCCAATTGGGGGCGTTGGGAGATACGCAGTATTTT
clone_size: once; j_call: TRBJ1-4; cdr3_length: 16; d_call: NA; v_call: TRBV5-1; cdr3_aa: CASSMNGGAGNEKLFF; cdr3_nt: TGCGCCAGCAGCATGAATGGGGGGGCAGGTAATGAAAAACTGTTTTTT
clone_size: once; j_call: TRBJ1-3; cdr3_length: 11; d_call: TRBD1; v_call: TRBV25-1; cdr3_aa: CASRSGQVLYF; cdr3_nt: TGTGCCAGCAGATCGGGACAGGTACTATATTTT
clone_size: few; j_call: TRBJ1-2; cdr3_length: 12; d_call: TRBD1; v_call: TRBV19; cdr3_aa: CASSRQGDGYTF; cdr3_nt: TGTGCCAGTAGTCGACAGGGGGATGGCTACACCTTC
clone_size: NA; j_call: TRBJ2-1; cdr3_length: 13; d_call: NA; v_call: TRBV5-1; cdr3_aa: CASSLPDIPFLFF; cdr3_nt: TGCGCCAGCAGCTTGCCCGACATTCCGTTTCTGTTCTTC
clone_size: few; j_call: TRBJ2-3; cdr3_length: 11; d_call: NA; v_call: TRBV5-6; cdr3_aa: CASSWADTQYF; cdr3_nt: TGTGCCAGCAGCTGGGCCGATACGCAGTATTTT
clone_size: NA; j_call: TRBJ2-2; cdr3_length: 17; d_call: TRBD1; v_call: TRBV6-2/TRBV6-3; cdr3_aa: CASSQKPGGAGTGELFF; cdr3_nt: TGTGCCAGCAGCCAGAAACCAGGGGGCGCAGGAACCGGGGAGCTGTTTTTT
clone_size: NA; j_call: TRBJ1-2; cdr3_length: 16; d_call: NA; v_call: TRBV27; cdr3_aa: CASSLSGGSSSSGYTF; cdr3_nt: TGTGCCAGCAGTCTATCGGGGGGGAGCTCATCGAGCGGCTACACCTTC
clone_size: NA; j_call: TRBJ1-1; cdr3_length: 15; d_call: NA; v_call: TRBV7-3; cdr3_aa: CASSLNALGNTEAFF; cdr3_nt: TGTGCCAGCAGCTTAAATGCGCTTGGGAACACTGAAGCTTTCTTT
clone_size: once; j_call: TRBJ1-2; cdr3_length: 13; d_call: NA; v_call: TRBV6-5; cdr3_aa: CASSYSTGQGYTF; cdr3_nt: TGTGCCAGCAGTTACTCGACTGGACAGGGCTACACCTTC
clone_size: NA; j_call: TRBJ1-5; cdr3_length: 13; d_call: NA; v_call: TRBV19; cdr3_aa: CASSRGGGQPQHF; cdr3_nt: TGTGCCAGTAGTAGGGGGGGCGGCCAGCCCCAGCATTTT
clone_size: NA; j_call: TRBJ2-5; cdr3_length: 13; d_call: NA; v_call: TRBV18; cdr3_aa: CASSQQGRETQYF; cdr3_nt: TGTGCCAGCTCTCAACAGGGCCGAGAGACCCAGTACTTC
clone_size: NA; j_call: TRBJ1-2; cdr3_length: 16; d_call: TRBD1; v_call: TRBV6-5; cdr3_aa: CASSYSRTGGNYGYTF; cdr3_nt: TGTGCCAGCAGTTACTCACGGACAGGGGGTAACTATGGCTACACCTTC
clone_size: NA; j_call: TRBJ2-7; cdr3_length: 16; d_call: TRBD1; v_call: TRBV7-8; cdr3_aa: CASSLFTGTGDYEQYF; cdr3_nt: TGTGCCAGCAGCTTATTTACCGGGACAGGGGACTACGAGCAGTACTTC
clone_size: NA; j_call: TRBJ1-2; cdr3_length: 13; d_call: TRBD1; v_call: TRBV7-9; cdr3_aa: CASTTGANYGYTF; cdr3_nt: TGTGCCAGCACCACAGGGGCTAACTATGGCTACACCTTC
clone_size: NA; j_call: TRBJ2-5; cdr3_length: 13; d_call: NA; v_call: TRBV2; cdr3_aa: CAKQGRTQETQYF; cdr3_nt: TGTGCCAAGCAGGGCAGAACCCAAGAGACCCAGTACTTC
clone_size: NA; j_call: TRBJ1-3; cdr3_length: 14; d_call: NA; v_call: TRBV5-1; cdr3_aa: CASSLVPGENTIYF; cdr3_nt: TGCGCCAGCAGCTTGGTGCCGGGGGAAAACACCATATATTTT
clone_size: NA; j_call: TRBJ2-1; cdr3_length: 14; d_call: TRBD1; v_call: TRBV12-5; cdr3_aa: CASVIGTGYNEQFF; cdr3_nt: TGTGCTAGTGTCATCGGGACAGGCTACAATGAGCAGTTCTTC
clone_size: NA; j_call: TRBJ1-2; cdr3_length: 14; d_call: TRBD1; v_call: TRBV6-5; cdr3_aa: CASSAGRGRPGYTF; cdr3_nt: TGTGCCAGCAGCGCAGGCAGGGGGCGTCCTGGCTACACCTTC
clone_size: once; j_call: TRBJ1-2; cdr3_length: 13; d_call: NA; v_call: TRBV6-5; cdr3_aa: CASSYYPGDGYTF; cdr3_nt: TGTGCCAGCAGTTACTACCCCGGGGATGGCTACACCTTC
clone_size: NA; j_call: TRBJ1-4; cdr3_length: 16; d_call: TRBD1; v_call: TRBV19; cdr3_aa: CASNYGTVYTNEKLFF; cdr3_nt: TGTGCCAGTAATTACGGGACAGTCTATACTAATGAAAAACTGTTTTTT
clone_size: NA; j_call: TRBJ1-6; cdr3_length: 16; d_call: TRBD1; v_call: TRBV30; cdr3_aa: CAWSGRAGTGGSPLHF; cdr3_nt: TGTGCCTGGAGCGGACGGGCCGGGACAGGGGGCTCACCCCTCCACTTT
clone_size: once; j_call: TRBJ1-1; cdr3_length: 13; d_call: NA; v_call: TRBV6-5; cdr3_aa: CASSQGWGTEAFF; cdr3_nt: TGTGCCAGCAGCCAGGGGTGGGGTACTGAAGCTTTCTTT
clone_size: NA; j_call: TRBJ2-3; cdr3_length: 14; d_call: TRBD1; v_call: TRBV7-9; cdr3_aa: CASSLPKDRGTQYF; cdr3_nt: TGTGCCAGCAGCTTACCGAAGGACAGGGGGACGCAGTATTTT
clone_size: few; j_call: TRBJ1-4; cdr3_length: 18; d_call: NA; v_call: TRBV7-9; cdr3_aa: CASSLESWTSSTNEKLFF; cdr3_nt: TGTGCCAGCAGCTTAGAGAGTTGGACATCTTCAACTAATGAAAAACTGTTTTTT
clone_size: NA; j_call: TRBJ1-1; cdr3_length: 14; d_call: NA; v_call: TRBV5-1; cdr3_aa: CASSLELSNTEAFF; cdr3_nt: TGCGCCAGCAGCTTGGAGCTCTCGAACACTGAAGCTTTCTTT
clone_size: once; j_call: TRBJ2-5; cdr3_length: 16; d_call: NA; v_call: TRBV5-6; cdr3_aa: CASSPKGQGGFETQYF; cdr3_nt: TGTGCCAGCAGCCCTAAGGGCCAGGGAGGATTCGAGACCCAGTACTTC
clone_size: NA; j_call: TRBJ2-5; cdr3_length: 18; d_call: NA; v_call: TRBV1; cdr3_aa: CTSSQERLAGSIQETQYF; cdr3_nt: TGCACCAGCAGCCAAGAACGGCTAGCGGGGAGTATTCAAGAGACCCAGTACTTC
clone_size: NA; j_call: TRBJ2-2; cdr3_length: 15; d_call: TRBD2; v_call: TRBV6-5; cdr3_aa: CASSPGLANTGELFF; cdr3_nt: TGTGCCAGCAGTCCCGGACTAGCGAACACCGGGGAGCTGTTTTTT
clone_size: NA; j_call: TRBJ1-5; cdr3_length: 16; d_call: TRBD1; v_call: TRBV2; cdr3_aa: CASSPGTGISNQPQHF; cdr3_nt: TGTGCCAGCAGCCCTGGGACAGGCATTAGCAATCAGCCCCAGCATTTT
clone_size: NA; j_call: TRBJ2-3; cdr3_length: 16; d_call: TRBD2; v_call: TRBV7-8; cdr3_aa: CASSLRASGSTDTQYF; cdr3_nt: TGTGCCAGCAGCTTAAGAGCTAGCGGGAGCACAGATACGCAGTATTTT
clone_size: NA; j_call: TRBJ2-1; cdr3_length: 11; d_call: NA; v_call: TRBV30; cdr3_aa: CAWSEYNEQFF; cdr3_nt: TGTGCCTGGAGCGAGTACAATGAGCAGTTCTTC
clone_size: NA; j_call: TRBJ2-7; cdr3_length: 12; d_call: NA; v_call: TRBV27; cdr3_aa: CASSPGVYEQYF; cdr3_nt: TGTGCCAGCTCCCCCGGGGTCTACGAGCAGTACTTC
clone_size: NA; j_call: TRBJ2-1; cdr3_length: 15; d_call: TRBD1; v_call: TRBV5-1; cdr3_aa: CASSLWDRDREEQFF; cdr3_nt: TGCGCCAGCAGCTTGTGGGACAGGGACCGTGAGGAGCAGTTCTTC
clone_size: NA; j_call: TRBJ1-1; cdr3_length: 15; d_call: TRBD1; v_call: TRBV19; cdr3_aa: CASSSRTTGGTEAFF; cdr3_nt: TGTGCCAGTAGTTCCCGAACAACAGGGGGCACTGAAGCTTTCTTT
clone_size: NA; j_call: TRBJ1-6; cdr3_length: 17; d_call: TRBD1; v_call: TRBV6-1; cdr3_aa: CASSESTGGWGNSPLHF; cdr3_nt: TGTGCCAGCAGTGAATCAACAGGGGGCTGGGGTAATTCACCCCTCCACTTT
clone_size: many; j_call: TRBJ2-7; cdr3_length: 14; d_call: NA; v_call: TRBV6-1; cdr3_aa: CASSEGGLSYEQYF; cdr3_nt: TGTGCCAGCAGTGAAGGAGGGCTCTCCTACGAGCAGTACTTC